This TCR beta chain stems from a study of shared clonotypes between healthy human individuals (dated by TCRdb to about 2020). For the study in its entirety: Three men and a couple of women, aged 18 to 49 years, made up the cohort. Per donor, three plates each were used for CD4 naive and CD4 memory, two for CD8 naive, and one for CD8 memory. Blood TCR repertoires of about five healthy adults were deeply sequenced to estimate repertoire size and the extent of clonotype sharing between individuals. Libraries were prepared and TCR repertoires were sequenced by different laboratories using diverse techniques, in order to increase sequencing depth and limit assay-specific biases. Leukapheresis yielded between about 0.85 and 10 billion PBMCs per donor. The full study reports these points: Only blood was sampled, and tissue TCR repertoires likely differ from those in blood. Even with the large sequencing depth, rarefaction of the sorted-subset datasets indicated that sequencing was incomplete. Compared with non-shared clonotypes, clonotypes shared by all four sorted-subset donors had higher generation probabilities. Naive subsets generally had larger estimated clonotype richness than memory subsets. Because the study included only a small number of donors, the genetic and exposure-history diversity represented was limited. Across several donors, approximately 5% of naive CD4, more than 3% of naive CD8, about 2% of memory CD4, and approximately 0.42% of memory CD8 clonotypes were shared. Pairwise subsampling indicated that sequencing depth was expected to affect the degree of clonotype sharing among donors.

Using the deep immunoSEQ assay, multiplex PCR amplified TCR CDR3 regions from genomic DNA. For each cell subset, the extracted genomic DNA was distributed evenly across all wells of several immunoSEQ 96-well plates, and each plate served as one replicate. For sorted subsets, each replicate PCR was loaded with approximately 0.2 ug genomic DNA, equivalent to 30,000 or so T cell genomes. Purified libraries were quantified with a Qubit 3.0 fluorometer, sized on a Bioanalyzer 2100, and re-quantified with the KAPA Library Quantification kit. A separate single-read 150-cycle Illumina NextSeq 550 flow cell was used to sequence each immunoSEQ 96-well plate. Concerning the study's data processing: Because the immunoSEQ output included only junctional sequences and no quality scores, the filtering could not be the same as the filtering used for full-length reads. Sequences were annotated with PyIR, a Python wrapper for IgBLAST v1.9, using IMGT germline references to assign V/J genes and CDR3. Reads were removed for weak V/J assignments (E-value above 1e-6), missing CDR3, stop codons, out-of-frame junctions, or ambiguous translated residues. V3J clonotypes were defined as sequences sharing the same inferred V gene, J gene, and CDR3 amino acid sequence. To compute the percentage overlap between repertoires, the number of shared unique clonotypes was divided by the size of the smaller repertoire. RTK rarefaction, the Chao1 estimator, and Recon v2.1 estimates of unobserved clonotypes were used to assess repertoire richness. Generation probabilities were computed with OLGA for all TCRbeta clonotypes obtained by the gDNA method from a few donors. TCRdb took this table from immuneACCESS and kept in-frame rearrangements with V and J called. Such tables lack part of the clones; where checked against another copy, unresolved V genes explain under half of the gap, and the rest is unexplained. That table supplies the V and J calls and clone size; D and trimming were determined from the DNA. This sample is represented by roughly 590,000 clones; less than 97% of them were singletons. The top ten hold around 0.11% of the sample.

CD8 naive samples were obtained by positive selection for CCR7 among CD45RO-negative cells, yielding a CD45RA+CCR7+ population from which TemRA cells were excluded. Donors were healthy HIV-negative adults with no recently reported acute infections or vaccinations. Every donor was a Caucasian adult living in Nashville, Tennessee, USA. Blood was obtained by leukapheresis, after which PBMCs were separated by Ficoll-Histopaque density gradient centrifugation and cryopreserved in liquid nitrogen vapor phase. Purity and quantity of every magnetically sorted T cell population were checked by analytical flow cytometry. Genomic DNA was isolated from every sorted fraction and measured by UV absorbance on a Nanodrop 2000c. CDR1 is given as SEHNR and CDR2 as FQNEAQ, both from the germline V gene (reference sequence). There are 15 amino acids in the CDR3, from cysteine to phenylalanine inclusive. Solely the CDR3 DNA is kept, with 45 bases framed from the first base. A distance of 18 bases separates the germline ends of V and J, which lose 5 bases and 8 bases respectively.

Notes on this clone: Which antigen it targets is not known. Base qualities are missing; no much larger clone stands one base away.

The sequence came from a woman in her 30s in good health. The rearrangement combines TRBV7-9 with TRBJ1-4; the D region possibly corresponds to TRBD1 (5 bases align). Sequencing was done on a sample of naive CD8+ T cells sorted from blood. The cell subset or site label, as the study defines it: CD45RA+CCR7+. In nucleotide form, the sequence is TGTGCCAGCAGCAGCCGGGTGAGGGGCGGCGAAAAACTGTTTTTT. This is translated as CASSSRVRGGEKLFF.